This is a list of T cell receptor beta chains from one sample in a study of technical replicates of blood from a handful of donors. Clones were sequenced by immunoSEQ multiplex PCR, and TCRdb holds only the in-frame ones, with some missing. The sample contains roughly 100,000 clones, about 95% of which appear only once. Sequenced input: T cells isolated from PBMCs. The origin of the receptors is a human donor in good health. CDR3s include the opening cysteine and the closing phenylalanine or tryptophan. A D gene is named only where the DNA matches it firmly. Where a row states a size, it is once, few, many or the class of an expanded clone; other rows omit it.

>TRBJ2-1|TRBV28|once|-
CASSQGGEQFF
TGTGCCAGCAGTCAAGGGGGTGAGCAGTTCTTC
>TRBJ2-7|TRBV9|-|-
CASSGYEGGSGSEQYF
TGTGCCAGCAGCGGATATGAGGGGGGGAGTGGGTCCGAGCAGTACTTC
>TRBJ2-7|TRBV27|-|TRBD1
CASSMTGVEQYF
TGTGCCAGCAGTATGACAGGGGTCGAGCAGTACTTC
>TRBJ2-1|TRBV11-2|-|TRBD2
CASSWQRGEQFF
TGTGCCAGCAGCTGGCAGCGGGGTGAGCAGTTCTTC
>TRBJ1-4|TRBV4-1|-|-
CASRRWEGPTNEKLFF
TGCGCCAGCAGACGCTGGGAGGGGCCAACTAATGAAAAACTGTTTTTT
>TRBJ2-3|TRBV7-9|-|-
CASHTDTQYF
TGTGCCAGCCACACAGATACGCAGTATTTT
>TRBJ2-7|TRBV7-2|-|TRBD2
CASSLGLAVSYEQYF
TGTGCCAGCAGCTTAGGACTAGCGGTATCCTACGAGCAGTACTTC
>TRBJ1-4|TRBV4-1|-|-
CASSQGRDEKLFF
TGCGCCAGCAGCCAAGGCCGAGATGAAAAACTGTTTTTT
>TRBJ2-3|TRBV7-9|-|TRBD2
CASSSKRGTRTDTQYF
TGTGCCAGCAGCTCCAAAAGGGGGACTAGAACCGATACGCAGTATTTT
>TRBJ2-3|TRBV7-2|-|TRBD2
CASSLLADVTTDTQYF
TGTGCCAGCAGCTTACTAGCGGATGTAACCACAGATACGCAGTATTTT
>TRBJ2-7|TRBV13|-|-
CASSLARGYEQYF
TGTGCCAGCAGCTTGGCTCGGGGCTACGAGCAGTACTTC
>TRBJ2-4|TRBV7-9|-|-
CASSLTVGDKNIQYF
TGTGCCAGCAGCTTAACAGTAGGGGACAAAAACATTCAGTACTTC
>TRBJ1-1|TRBV29-1|-|-
CSVETRLNTEAFF
TGCAGCGTTGAAACGCGATTGAACACTGAAGCTTTCTTT
>TRBJ1-2|TRBV27|-|-
CASSPLGGAFYGYTF
TGTGCCAGCAGTCCTCTAGGGGGGGCCTTCTATGGCTACACCTTC
>TRBJ2-3|TRBV5-1|-|TRBD2
CASSSSGTSDTQYF
TGCGCCAGCAGCAGTTCCGGGACTAGCGATACGCAGTATTTT
>TRBJ2-4|TRBV18|-|-
CASSPEIAKNIQYF
TGTGCCAGCTCACCAGAGATAGCCAAAAACATTCAGTACTTC
>TRBJ2-5|TRBV29-1|-|-
CSVALTGEETQYF
TGCAGCGTTGCCCTGACAGGAGAAGAGACCCAGTACTTC
>TRBJ1-5|TRBV28|-|TRBD1
CASILQGASNQPQHF
TGTGCCAGCATCCTACAGGGGGCTAGCAATCAGCCCCAGCATTTT
>TRBJ2-3|TRBV4-1|-|-
CASSRRESTDTQYF
TGCGCCAGCAGCAGACGGGAGAGCACAGATACGCAGTATTTT
>TRBJ2-1|TRBV5-4|-|TRBD2
CASSRDYYNEQFF
TGTGCCAGCAGTCGGGACTACTACAATGAGCAGTTCTTC
>TRBJ2-1|TRBV11-3|-|TRBD1
CASSSIRTGSNEQFF
TGTGCCAGCAGCTCCATTCGGACAGGGAGCAATGAGCAGTTCTTC
>TRBJ2-2|TRBV29-1|once|TRBD1
CSGDRNTGELFF
TGCAGCGGGGACAGGAACACCGGGGAGCTGTTTTTT
>TRBJ1-2|TRBV10-3|-|TRBD1
CAISTPQGANYGYTF
TGTGCCATCAGTACCCCGCAGGGGGCTAACTATGGCTACACCTTC
>TRBJ2-3|TRBV6-1|-|-
CASSETDRYTDTQYF
TGTGCCAGCAGTGAAACCGACAGGTATACAGATACGCAGTATTTT
>TRBJ2-3|TRBV9|once|TRBD1
CASSVIPGGITDTQYF
TGTGCCAGCAGCGTAATCCCAGGGGGCATTACAGATACGCAGTATTTT
>TRBJ2-7|TRBV29-1|-|-
CSVGYRPVFQYEQYF
TGCAGCGTTGGTTACAGGCCCGTTTTCCAGTACGAGCAGTACTTC
>TRBJ2-5|TRBV28|-|-
CASSYTRQETQYF
TGTGCCAGCAGTTATACTAGACAAGAGACCCAGTACTTC
>TRBJ1-2|TRBV6-5|-|-
CASRQGYGYTF
TGTGCCAGCAGACAGGGTTATGGCTACACCTTC
>TRBJ2-3|TRBV4-1|once|TRBD2
CASSQTLAGHADTQYF
TGCGCCAGCAGCCAGACCCTAGCGGGACACGCAGATACGCAGTATTTT
>TRBJ2-5|TRBV7-9|-|-
CASSLSSAGEETQYF
TGTGCCAGCAGCTTATCATCTGCAGGGGAAGAGACCCAGTACTTC
>TRBJ1-1|TRBV5-1|-|-
CASSLSPDRHTEAFF
TGCGCCAGCAGTCTAAGCCCGGACAGACACACTGAAGCTTTCTTT
>TRBJ1-1|TRBV28|-|TRBD1
CASSFGAGGYSAFF
TGTGCCAGCAGTTTCGGGGCAGGGGGCTATAGCGCTTTCTTT
>TRBJ1-5|TRBV13|-|-
CASSLGLSNQPQHF
TGTGCCAGCAGCTTAGGATTAAGCAATCAGCCCCAGCATTTT
>TRBJ1-1|TRBV30|-|-
CAWRISVSTEAFF
TGTGCCTGGAGAATATCCGTATCCACTGAAGCTTTCTTT
>TRBJ1-3|TRBV4-2|-|-
CASSPPGDRGNTIYF
TGTGCCAGCAGCCCTCCCGGGGATCGGGGAAACACCATATATTTT
>TRBJ2-7|TRBV2|once|TRBD2
CASRETSGRLEQYF
TGTGCCAGCAGGGAGACTAGCGGGAGACTGGAGCAGTACTTC
>TRBJ2-7|TRBV27|-|TRBD2
CASSLRTSGRAGEQYF
TGTGCCAGCAGTCTGCGCACTAGCGGGAGGGCCGGCGAGCAGTACTTC
>TRBJ2-1|TRBV27|-|TRBD2
CASSLSGRYNEQFF
TGTGCCAGCAGTCTGAGCGGGAGGTACAATGAGCAGTTCTTC
>TRBJ2-3|TRBV7-3|once|TRBD1
CASSSNRTGEGTDTQYF
TGTGCCAGCAGCTCGAATCGGACAGGGGAGGGAACAGATACGCAGTATTTT
>TRBJ1-2|TRBV28|-|-
CASSRYRGLNYGYTF
TGTGCCAGCAGTAGATACCGGGGACTGAACTATGGCTACACCTTC
>TRBJ2-4|TRBV7-3|once|-
CASSLGQGSKNIQYF
TGTGCCAGCAGCTTAGGTCAGGGGTCCAAAAACATTCAGTACTTC
>TRBJ2-1|TRBV11-2|-|TRBD2
CASRPLAGAGNEQFF
TGTGCCAGCAGGCCTCTAGCGGGAGCTGGCAATGAGCAGTTCTTC
>TRBJ2-1|TRBV18|-|TRBD1
CASSPGQGWQFF
TGTGCCAGCTCACCGGGACAGGGGTGGCAGTTCTTC
>TRBJ2-5|TRBV7-9|-|-
CASTNRAQETQYF
TGTGCCAGCACTAACAGGGCCCAAGAGACCCAGTACTTC
>TRBJ2-1|TRBV6-6|-|TRBD1
CASSYQGQTYNEQFF
TGTGCCAGCAGTTACCAGGGACAGACCTACAATGAGCAGTTCTTC
>TRBJ2-7|TRBV2|-|-
CASSEAPRVYEQYF
TGTGCCAGCAGTGAAGCACCGAGGGTTTACGAGCAGTACTTC
>TRBJ2-3|TRBV7-2|once|-
CASSLTEDSLDTQYF
TGTGCCAGCAGCTTAACCGAGGACAGCTTAGATACGCAGTATTTT
>TRBJ2-3|TRBV19|once|-
CASKGRDTDTQYF
TGTGCCAGTAAAGGCAGGGACACAGATACGCAGTATTTT
>TRBJ2-7|TRBV5-1|-|TRBD2
CASSLSGSSYEQYF
TGCGCCAGCAGCTTGAGCGGGAGCTCCTACGAGCAGTACTTC
>TRBJ2-3|TRBV9|-|-
CASSVAGDTQYF
TGTGCCAGCAGCGTAGCGGGAGATACGCAGTATTTT
>TRBJ2-7|TRBV7-2|-|-
CASSFVDYEQYF
TGTGCCAGCAGCTTTGTAGACTACGAGCAGTACTTC
>TRBJ2-5|TRBV4-3|-|-
CASSQEGTEAETQYF
TGCGCCAGCAGCCAAGAGGGGACTGAAGCCGAGACCCAGTACTTC
>TRBJ2-3|TRBV5-1|-|TRBD2
CASSWSAGAGVEVDTQYF
TGCGCCAGCAGCTGGTCCGCGGGAGCGGGAGTTGAGGTAGATACGCAGTATTTT